This TCR beta chain was sequenced in a study of T cells in tumors after PD-1 blockade. Study at large: Either cemiplimab 350 mg every 2 weeks or pembrolizumab 200 mg every 3 weeks was given. Study outcomes and limitations: Approximately 41% of tumor TCR clonotypes were also found in blood.

Profiled with immunoSEQ multiplex PCR; TCRdb holds only in-frame clones, not every one. In the table there are roughly 48,000 clones, over 70% of which are singletons. On this clone: Its antigen is not identified.

Sequencing used PBMCs, obtained before anti-PD-1 treatment. The sequence was obtained from a human donor with basal cell carcinoma.

This chain's CDR3 is CSGRGRGKAFF. The DNA for the CDR3 is TGCAGTGGGAGGGGTAGAGGTAAGGCTTTCTTT. The V gene is TRBV20-1, the J gene TRBJ1-1, with D perhaps TRBD1 (5 bases). The V gene lost 7 bases and the J gene lost 11 bases, with 17 bases spanning the gap. Germline CDR1 is DFQATT and CDR2 is SNEGSKA (reference sequence). This CDR3 is 11 amino acids long.